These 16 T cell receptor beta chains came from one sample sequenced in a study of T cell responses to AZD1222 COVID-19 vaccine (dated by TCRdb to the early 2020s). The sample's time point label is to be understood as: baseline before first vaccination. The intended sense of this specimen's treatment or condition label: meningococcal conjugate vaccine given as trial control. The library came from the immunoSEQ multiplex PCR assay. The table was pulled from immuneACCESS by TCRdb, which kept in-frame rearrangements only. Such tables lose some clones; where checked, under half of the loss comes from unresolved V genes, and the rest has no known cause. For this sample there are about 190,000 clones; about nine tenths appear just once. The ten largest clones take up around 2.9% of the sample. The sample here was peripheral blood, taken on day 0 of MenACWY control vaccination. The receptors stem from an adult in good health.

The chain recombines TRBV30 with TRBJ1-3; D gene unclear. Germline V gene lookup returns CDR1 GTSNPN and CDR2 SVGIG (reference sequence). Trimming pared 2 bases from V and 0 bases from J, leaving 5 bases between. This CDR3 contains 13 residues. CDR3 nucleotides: TGTGCCTGGAGTACGGCCTCTGGAAACACCATATATTTT. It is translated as CAWSTASGNTIYF.

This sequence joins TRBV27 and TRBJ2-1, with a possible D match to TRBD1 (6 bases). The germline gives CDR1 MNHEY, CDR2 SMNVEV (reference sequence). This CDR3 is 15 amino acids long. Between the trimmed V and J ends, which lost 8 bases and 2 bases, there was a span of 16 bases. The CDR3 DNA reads TGTGCCAGCGAACGAATCGGGACAACCTACAATGAGCAGTTCTTC. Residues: CASERIGTTYNEQFF.

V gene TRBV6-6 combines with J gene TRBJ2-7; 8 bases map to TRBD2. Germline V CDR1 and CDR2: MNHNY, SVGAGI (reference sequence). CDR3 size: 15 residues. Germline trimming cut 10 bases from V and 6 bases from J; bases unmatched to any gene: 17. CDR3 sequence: CATQPPGLALPEQYF. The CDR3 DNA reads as TGTGCCACCCAACCCCCCGGACTAGCTCTTCCCGAGCAGTACTTC.

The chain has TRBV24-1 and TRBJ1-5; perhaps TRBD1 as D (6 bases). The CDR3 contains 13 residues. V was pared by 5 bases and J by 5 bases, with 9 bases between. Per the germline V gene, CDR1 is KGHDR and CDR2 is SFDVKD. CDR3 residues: CATSVGTYQPQHF. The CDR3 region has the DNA TGTGCCACCAGTGTGGGGACATATCAGCCCCAGCATTTT.

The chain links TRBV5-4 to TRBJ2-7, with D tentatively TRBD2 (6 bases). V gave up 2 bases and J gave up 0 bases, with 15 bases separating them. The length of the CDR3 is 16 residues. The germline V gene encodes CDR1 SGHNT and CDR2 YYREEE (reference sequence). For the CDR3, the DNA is TGTGCCAGCAGCTTCCGGGCGGGGACCAGCTCCTACGAGCAGTACTTC. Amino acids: CASSFRAGTSSYEQYF.

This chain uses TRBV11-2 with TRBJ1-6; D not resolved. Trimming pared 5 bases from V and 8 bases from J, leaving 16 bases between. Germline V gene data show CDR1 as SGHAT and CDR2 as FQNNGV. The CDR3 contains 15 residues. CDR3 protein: CASSVKVLGDSPLHF. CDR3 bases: TGTGCCAGCAGCGTCAAGGTGCTCGGAGATTCACCCCTCCACTTT.

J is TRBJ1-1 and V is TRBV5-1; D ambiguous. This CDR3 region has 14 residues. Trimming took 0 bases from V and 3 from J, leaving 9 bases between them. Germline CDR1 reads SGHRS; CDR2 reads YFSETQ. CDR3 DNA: TGCGCCAGCAGCTTGGGATCTGGGGACACTGAAGCTTTCTTT. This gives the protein CASSLGSGDTEAFF.

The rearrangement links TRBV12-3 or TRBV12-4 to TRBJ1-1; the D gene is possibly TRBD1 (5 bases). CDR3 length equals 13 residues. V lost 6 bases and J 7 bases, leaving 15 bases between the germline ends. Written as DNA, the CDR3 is TGTGCCAGCAGCTCGAGTGGGGGAGATGAAGCTTTCTTT. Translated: CASSSSGGDEAFF.

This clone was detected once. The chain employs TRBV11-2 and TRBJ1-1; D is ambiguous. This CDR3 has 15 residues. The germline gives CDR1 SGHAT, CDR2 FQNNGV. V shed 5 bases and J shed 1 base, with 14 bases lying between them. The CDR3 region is CASSPPRLRNTEAFF. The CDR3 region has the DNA TGTGCCAGCAGCCCTCCACGCCTGAGGAACACTGAAGCTTTCTTT. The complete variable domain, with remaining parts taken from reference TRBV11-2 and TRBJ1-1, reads EAGVAQSPRYKIIEKRQSVAFWCNPISGHATLYWYQQILGQGPKLLIQFQNNGVVDDSQLPKDRFSAERLKGVDSTLKIQPAKLEDSAVYLCASSPPRLRNTEAFFGQGTRLTVV.

The DNA of the CDR3 is TGTGCCAGCAGTCGACAAGGAGCTAGATCAGATACGCAGTATTTT. Its translation is CASSRQGARSDTQYF. The V call is TRBV6-5, the J call TRBJ2-3; D remains unclear. The germline gives CDR1 MNHEY, CDR2 SVGAGI. V dropped 5 bases and J dropped 4 bases, with 16 bases sitting between them. The CDR3 runs to 15 residues.

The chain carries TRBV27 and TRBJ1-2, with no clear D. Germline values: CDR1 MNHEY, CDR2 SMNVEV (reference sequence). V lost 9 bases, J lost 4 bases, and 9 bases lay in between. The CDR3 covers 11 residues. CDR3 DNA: TGTGCCAGTGGCTCCCCCTATGGCTACACCTTC. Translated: CASGSPYGYTF.

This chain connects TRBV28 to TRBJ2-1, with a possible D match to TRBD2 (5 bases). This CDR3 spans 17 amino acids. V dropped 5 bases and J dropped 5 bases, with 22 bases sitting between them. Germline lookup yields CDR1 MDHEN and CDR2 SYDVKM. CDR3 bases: TGTGCCAGCAGTCCACTCCTCCTAGCCGGGGTTAACAATGAGCAGTTCTTC. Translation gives CASSPLLLAGVNNEQFF.

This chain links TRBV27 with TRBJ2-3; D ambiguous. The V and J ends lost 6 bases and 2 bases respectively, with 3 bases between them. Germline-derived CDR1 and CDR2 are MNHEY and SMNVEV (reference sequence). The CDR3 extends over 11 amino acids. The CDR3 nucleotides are TGTGCCAGCAGGGACACAGATACGCAGTATTTT. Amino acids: CASRDTDTQYF.

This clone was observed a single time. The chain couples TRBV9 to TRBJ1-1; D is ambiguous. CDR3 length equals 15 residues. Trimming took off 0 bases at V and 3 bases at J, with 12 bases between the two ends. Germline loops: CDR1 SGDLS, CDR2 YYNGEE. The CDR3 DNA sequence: TGTGCCAGCAGCGTAGGCCCTAACACCGACACTGAAGCTTTCTTT. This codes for CASSVGPNTDTEAFF.

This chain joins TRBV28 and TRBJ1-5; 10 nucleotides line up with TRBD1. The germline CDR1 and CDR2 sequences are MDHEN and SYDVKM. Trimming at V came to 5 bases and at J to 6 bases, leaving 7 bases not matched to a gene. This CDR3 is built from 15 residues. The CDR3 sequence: CASSDDRGPGQPQHF. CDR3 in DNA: TGTGCCAGCAGTGACGACAGGGGGCCCGGTCAGCCCCAGCATTTT. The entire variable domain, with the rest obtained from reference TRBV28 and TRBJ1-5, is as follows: DVKVTQSSRYLVKRTGEKVFLECVQDMDHENMFWYRQDPGLGLRLIYFSYDVKMKEKGDIPEGYSVSREKKERFSLILESASTNQTSMYLCASSDDRGPGQPQHFGDGTRLSIL.

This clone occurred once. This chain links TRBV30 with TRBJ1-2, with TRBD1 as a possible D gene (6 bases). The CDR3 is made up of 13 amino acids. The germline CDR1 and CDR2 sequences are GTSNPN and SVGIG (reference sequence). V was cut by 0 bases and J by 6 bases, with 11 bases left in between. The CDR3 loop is CAWSVNREDGYTF. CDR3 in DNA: TGTGCCTGGAGTGTAAACAGGGAAGATGGCTACACCTTC.